This T cell receptor (delta chain) comes out of a study of γδ T cells in repeated Plasmodium falciparum infection. The overall study: The natural-infection arm compared Malian children under seasonal malaria with matched Australian children.

Turning to this clone: Its antigen is currently unknown. TCRdb's entry gives the protein of a much larger clone, which mismatches this DNA's translation at residue 21, likely from a read error; the protein reported here is translated from the DNA.

TCRdb reanalyzed the multiplex PCR reads using CATT. The sample lists some 51,000 delta-chain clones, 1.9% occurring once. Study results and caveats: One small rural Malian village, predominantly a single ethnic group, supplied the cohort.

The sample was gamma-delta T cells from blood. This clonotype originated in a pool of human donors (malaria-infected and uninfected, not separated).

The CDR3 nucleotides read TGTGCCTTTCCCATTCCTACGATCTCGGCGAAGCATAGATACCGCATGTACACCGATAAACCCATCTTT. Translated, it gives CAFPIPTISAKHRYRMYTDKPIF. The V gene was identified as TRDV3, while no J gene was called; the DNA was not used to check the table's D call, TRDD3. The CDR3 length is 23 residues. Germline V CDR1 and CDR2: TVYSNPD, GDNSRS (reference sequence).